This TCR beta chain was identified during a study of shared clonotypes between healthy human individuals. Here immunoSEQ multiplex PCR was the method, and the copy in TCRdb shows in-frame clones only, minus some. The table lists around 1.9 million clones, around 93% of them singletons, with roughly 1.8% in the top ten. CDR3 length: 16 residues. Germline CDR1 reads SGHRS; CDR2 reads YFSETQ. V lost 0 bases and J lost 4; bases outside the gene matches: 10. Selected positively for CCR7 and CD45RO-negative, naive CD8 cells excluded terminally differentiated effector memory CD45RA+ cells. This receptor was obtained from a man aged 18 to 29 in good health. Some clones in this sample may be carry-over from other donors' samples. The sequencing input was naive CD8+ T cells from PBMCs. This chain uses TRBV5-1 with TRBJ2-7; 7 bases map to TRBD2. The CDR3 nucleotides read TGCGCCAGCAGCTTGGCCTGGGGGAGGGCCGTGTACGAGCAGTACTTC. Encoded protein: CASSLAWGRAVYEQYF.